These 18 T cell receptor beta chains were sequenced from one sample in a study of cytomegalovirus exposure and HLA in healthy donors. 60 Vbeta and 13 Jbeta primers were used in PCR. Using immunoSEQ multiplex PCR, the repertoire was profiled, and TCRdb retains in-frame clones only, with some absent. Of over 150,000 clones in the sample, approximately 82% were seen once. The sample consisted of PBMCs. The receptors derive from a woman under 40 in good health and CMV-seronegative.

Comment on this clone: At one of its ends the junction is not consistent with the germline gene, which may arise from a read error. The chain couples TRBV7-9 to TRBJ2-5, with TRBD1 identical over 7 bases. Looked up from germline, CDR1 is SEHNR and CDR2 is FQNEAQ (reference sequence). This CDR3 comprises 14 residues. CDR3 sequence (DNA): TGTTCCAGCAGCTTAGTTGGGACAGAAGAGACCCAGTACTTC. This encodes CSSSLVGTEETQYF.

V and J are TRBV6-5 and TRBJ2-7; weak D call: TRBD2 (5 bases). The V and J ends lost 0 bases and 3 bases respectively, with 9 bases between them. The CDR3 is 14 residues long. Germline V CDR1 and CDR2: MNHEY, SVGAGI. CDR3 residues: CASSYSPGNYEQYF. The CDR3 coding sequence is TGTGCCAGCAGTTACTCTCCGGGAAACTACGAGCAGTACTTC.

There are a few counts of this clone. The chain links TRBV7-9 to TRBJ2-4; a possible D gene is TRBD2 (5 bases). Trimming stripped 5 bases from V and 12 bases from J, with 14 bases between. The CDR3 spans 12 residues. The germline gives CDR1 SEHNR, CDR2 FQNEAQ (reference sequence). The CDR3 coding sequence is TGTGCCAGCAGCGAGGGCGGTTCCCATCAGTACTTC. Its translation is CASSEGGSHQYF. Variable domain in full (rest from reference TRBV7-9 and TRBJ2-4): DTGVSQNPRHKITKRGQNVTFRCDPISEHNRLYWYRQTLGQGPEFLTYFQNEAQLEKSRLLSDRFSAERPKGSFSTLEIQRTEQGDSAMYLCASSEGGSHQYFGAGTRLSVL.

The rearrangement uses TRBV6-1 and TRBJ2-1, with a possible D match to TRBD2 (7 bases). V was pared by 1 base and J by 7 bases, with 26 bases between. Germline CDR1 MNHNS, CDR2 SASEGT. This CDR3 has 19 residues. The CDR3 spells CASSEGFWVRGRKGNEQFF. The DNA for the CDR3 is TGTGCCAGCAGTGAAGGATTTTGGGTGCGGGGGCGAAAAGGAAATGAGCAGTTCTTC.

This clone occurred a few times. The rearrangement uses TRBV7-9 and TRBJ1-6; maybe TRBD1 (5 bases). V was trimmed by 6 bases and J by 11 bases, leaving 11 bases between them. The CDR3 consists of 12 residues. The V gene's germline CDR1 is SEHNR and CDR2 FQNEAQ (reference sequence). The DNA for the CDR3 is TGTGCCAGCAGGCCTGACAGTCCACCCCTCCACTTT. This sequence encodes CASRPDSPPLHF. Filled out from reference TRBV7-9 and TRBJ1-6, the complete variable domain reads DTGVSQNPRHKITKRGQNVTFRCDPISEHNRLYWYRQTLGQGPEFLTYFQNEAQLEKSRLLSDRFSAERPKGSFSTLEIQRTEQGDSAMYLCASRPDSPPLHFGNGTRLTVT.

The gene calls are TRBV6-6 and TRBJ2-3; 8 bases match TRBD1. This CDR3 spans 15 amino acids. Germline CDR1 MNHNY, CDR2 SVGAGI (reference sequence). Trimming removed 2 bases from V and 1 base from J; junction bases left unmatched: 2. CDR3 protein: CASSYDRGGTDTQYF. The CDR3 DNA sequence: TGTGCCAGCAGTTACGACAGGGGTGGCACAGATACGCAGTATTTT.

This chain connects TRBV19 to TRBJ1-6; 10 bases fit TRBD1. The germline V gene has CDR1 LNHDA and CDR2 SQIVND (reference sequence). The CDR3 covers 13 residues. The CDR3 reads CAVGTGENSPLHF. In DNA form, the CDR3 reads TGTGCTGTTGGGACAGGGGAAAATTCACCCCTCCACTTT. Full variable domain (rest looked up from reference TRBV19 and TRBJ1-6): DGGITQSPKYLFRKEGQNVTLSCEQNLNHDAMYWYRQDPGQGLRLIYYSQIVNDFQKGDIAEGYSVSREKKESFPLTVTSAQKNPTAFYLCAVGTGENSPLHFGNGTRLTVT.

The CDR3 here is CASSVAPPRETQYF. As DNA, the CDR3 is TGTGCCAGCAGCGTAGCTCCGCCGAGAGAGACCCAGTACTTC. The chain combines TRBV9 with TRBJ2-5; D unclear. Germline V CDR1 and CDR2: SGDLS, YYNGEE. The CDR3 runs 14 residues. Trimming took 0 bases from V and 4 from J, leaving 10 bases between them.

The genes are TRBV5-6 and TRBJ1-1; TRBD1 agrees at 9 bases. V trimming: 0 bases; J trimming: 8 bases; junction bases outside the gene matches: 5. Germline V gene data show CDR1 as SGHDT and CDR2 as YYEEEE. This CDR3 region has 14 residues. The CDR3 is CASSLGQQGAEAFF. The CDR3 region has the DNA TGTGCCAGCAGCTTGGGGCAACAGGGGGCAGAAGCTTTCTTT.

The CDR3 here is CASSIGSTRPNTEAFF. CDR3 nucleotide sequence: TGTGCCAGTAGTATAGGGTCGACCAGGCCGAACACTGAAGCTTTCTTT. The V and J genes are TRBV19 and TRBJ1-1, with D unclear. Germline CDR1 and CDR2: LNHDA and SQIVND (reference sequence). V lost 1 base, J lost 1 base, and 13 bases lay in between. This CDR3 has 16 residues.

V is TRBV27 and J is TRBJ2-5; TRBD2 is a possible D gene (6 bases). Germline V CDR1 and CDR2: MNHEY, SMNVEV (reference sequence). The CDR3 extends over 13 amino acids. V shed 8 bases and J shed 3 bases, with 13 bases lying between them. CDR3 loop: CASRTGAEETQYF. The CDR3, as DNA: TGTGCCAGCCGAACGGGAGCGGAAGAGACCCAGTACTTC.

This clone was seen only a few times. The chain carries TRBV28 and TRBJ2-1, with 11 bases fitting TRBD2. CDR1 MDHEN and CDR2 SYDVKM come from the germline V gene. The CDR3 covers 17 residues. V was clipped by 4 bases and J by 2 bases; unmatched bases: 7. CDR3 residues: CASSYSELAGAYNEQFF. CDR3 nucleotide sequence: TGTGCCAGCAGTTACTCAGAACTAGCGGGAGCCTACAATGAGCAGTTCTTC. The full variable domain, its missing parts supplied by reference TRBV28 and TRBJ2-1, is DVKVTQSSRYLVKRTGEKVFLECVQDMDHENMFWYRQDPGLGLRLIYFSYDVKMKEKGDIPEGYSVSREKKERFSLILESASTNQTSMYLCASSYSELAGAYNEQFFGPGTRLTVL.

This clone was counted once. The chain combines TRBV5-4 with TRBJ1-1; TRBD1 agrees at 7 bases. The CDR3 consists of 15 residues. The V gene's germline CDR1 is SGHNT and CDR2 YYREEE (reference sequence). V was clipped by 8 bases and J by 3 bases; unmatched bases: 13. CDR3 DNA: TGTGCCAGTTCCGCCGGGACAGCACTCGACACTGAAGCTTTCTTT. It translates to CASSAGTALDTEAFF.

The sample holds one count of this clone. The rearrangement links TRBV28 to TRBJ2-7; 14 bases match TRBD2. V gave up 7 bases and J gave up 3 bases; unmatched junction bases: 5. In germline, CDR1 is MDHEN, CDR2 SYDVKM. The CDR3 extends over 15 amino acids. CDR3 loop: CASNGLAGGHYEQYF. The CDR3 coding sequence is TGTGCCAGCAACGGACTAGCGGGGGGCCACTACGAGCAGTACTTC.

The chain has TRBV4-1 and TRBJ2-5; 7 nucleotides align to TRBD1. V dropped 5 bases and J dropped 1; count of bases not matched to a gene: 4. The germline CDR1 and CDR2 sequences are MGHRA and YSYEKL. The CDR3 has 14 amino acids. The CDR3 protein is CASSNRDSQETQYF. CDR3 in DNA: TGCGCCAGCAGCAACCGGGACAGCCAAGAGACCCAGTACTTC.

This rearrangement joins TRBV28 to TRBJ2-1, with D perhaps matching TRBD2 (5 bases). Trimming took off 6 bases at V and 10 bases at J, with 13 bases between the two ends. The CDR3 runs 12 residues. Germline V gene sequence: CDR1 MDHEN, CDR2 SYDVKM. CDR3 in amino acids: CASSRAGHEQFF. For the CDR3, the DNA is TGTGCCAGCAGCCGCGCGGGTCACGAGCAGTTCTTC.

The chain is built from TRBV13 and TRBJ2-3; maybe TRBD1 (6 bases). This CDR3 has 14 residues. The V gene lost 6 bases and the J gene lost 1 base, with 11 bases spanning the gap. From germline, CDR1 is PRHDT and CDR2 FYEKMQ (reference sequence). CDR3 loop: CASRSRQGTDTQYF. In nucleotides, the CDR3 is TGTGCCAGCAGAAGCCGACAGGGCACAGATACGCAGTATTTT.

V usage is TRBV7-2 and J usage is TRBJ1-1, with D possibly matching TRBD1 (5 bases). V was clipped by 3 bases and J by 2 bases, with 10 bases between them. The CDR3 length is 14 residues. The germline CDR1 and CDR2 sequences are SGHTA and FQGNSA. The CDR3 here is CASSLKRGNTEAFF. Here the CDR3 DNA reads TGTGCCAGCAGCTTGAAAAGGGGAAACACTGAAGCTTTCTTT.